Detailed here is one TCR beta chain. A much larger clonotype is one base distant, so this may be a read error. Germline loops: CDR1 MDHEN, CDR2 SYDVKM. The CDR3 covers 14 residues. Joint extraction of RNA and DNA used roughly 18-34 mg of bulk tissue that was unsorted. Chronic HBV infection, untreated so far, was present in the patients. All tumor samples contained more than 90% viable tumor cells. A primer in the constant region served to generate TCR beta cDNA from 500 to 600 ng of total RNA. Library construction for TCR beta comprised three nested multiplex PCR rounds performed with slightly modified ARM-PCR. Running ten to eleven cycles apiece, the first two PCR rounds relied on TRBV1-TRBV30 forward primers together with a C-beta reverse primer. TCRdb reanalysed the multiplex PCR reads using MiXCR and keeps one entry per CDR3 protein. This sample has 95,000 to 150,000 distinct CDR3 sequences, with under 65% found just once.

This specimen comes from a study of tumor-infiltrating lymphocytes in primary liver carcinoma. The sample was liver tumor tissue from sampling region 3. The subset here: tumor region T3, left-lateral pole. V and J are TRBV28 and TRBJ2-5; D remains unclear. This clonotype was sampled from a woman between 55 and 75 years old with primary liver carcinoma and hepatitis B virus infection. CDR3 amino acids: CASSLRSRLETQHF. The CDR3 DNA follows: TGTGCCAGCAGCCTTCGATCGAGGTTAGAGACCCAGCACTTC.